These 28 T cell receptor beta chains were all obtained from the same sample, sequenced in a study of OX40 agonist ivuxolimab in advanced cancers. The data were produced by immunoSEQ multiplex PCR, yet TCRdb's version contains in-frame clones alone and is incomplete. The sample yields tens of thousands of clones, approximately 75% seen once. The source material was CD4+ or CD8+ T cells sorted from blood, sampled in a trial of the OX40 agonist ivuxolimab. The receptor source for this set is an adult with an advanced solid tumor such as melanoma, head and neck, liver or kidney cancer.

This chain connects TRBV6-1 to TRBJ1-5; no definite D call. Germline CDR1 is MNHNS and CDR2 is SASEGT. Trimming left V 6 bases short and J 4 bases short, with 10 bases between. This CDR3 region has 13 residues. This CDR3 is CASSLTENQPQHF. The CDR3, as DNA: TGTGCCAGCAGCCTGACTGAGAATCAGCCCCAGCATTTT.

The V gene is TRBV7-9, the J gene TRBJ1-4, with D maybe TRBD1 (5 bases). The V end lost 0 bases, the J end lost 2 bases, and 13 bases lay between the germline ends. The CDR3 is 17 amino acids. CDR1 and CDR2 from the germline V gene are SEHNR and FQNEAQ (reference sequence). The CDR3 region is CASSLAQGSGTNEKLFF. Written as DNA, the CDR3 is TGTGCCAGCAGCTTAGCCCAGGGAAGTGGCACTAATGAAAAACTGTTTTTT.

The CDR3 nucleotides are TGTGCCAGCAGCTTACGCGCGCAGGGCTCAGATACGCAGTATTTT. Residues: CASSLRAQGSDTQYF. J is TRBJ2-3 and V is TRBV7-2; D perhaps matches TRBD1 (5 bases). V was clipped by 2 bases and J by 4 bases, with 13 bases between them. The CDR3 length is 15 residues. Germline loops: CDR1 SGHTA, CDR2 FQGNSA.

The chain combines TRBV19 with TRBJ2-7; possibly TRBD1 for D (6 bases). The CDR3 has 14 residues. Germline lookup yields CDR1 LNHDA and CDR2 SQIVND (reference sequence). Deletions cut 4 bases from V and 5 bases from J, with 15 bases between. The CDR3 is CASSKLGARDEQYF. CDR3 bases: TGTGCCAGTAGTAAGCTGGGGGCGCGGGACGAGCAGTACTTC.

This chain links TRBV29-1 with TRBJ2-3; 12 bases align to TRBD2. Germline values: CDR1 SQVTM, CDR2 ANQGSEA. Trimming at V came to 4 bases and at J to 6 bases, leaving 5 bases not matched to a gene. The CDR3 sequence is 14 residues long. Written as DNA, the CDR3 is TGCAGCGTTGCGAGGACTAGCGGGAAGGATACGCAGTATTTT. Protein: CSVARTSGKDTQYF.

The chain's CDR3 is CASSFRQGHGYTF. CDR3 bases: TGTGCCAGCAGTTTCCGGCAGGGTCATGGCTACACCTTC. The chain joins TRBV27 to TRBJ1-2, with a tentative D call TRBD1 (5 bases). Per the germline V gene, CDR1 is MNHEY and CDR2 is SMNVEV (reference sequence). The CDR3 is 13 amino acids. The V end was cut by 3 bases, the J end by 6 bases, with 11 bases between.

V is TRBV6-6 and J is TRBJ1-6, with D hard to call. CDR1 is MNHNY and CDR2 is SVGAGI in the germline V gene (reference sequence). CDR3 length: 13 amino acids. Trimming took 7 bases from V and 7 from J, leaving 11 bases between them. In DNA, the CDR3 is TGTGCCAGCAAGGCCTGGTACAATTCACCCCTCCACTTT. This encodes CASKAWYNSPLHF.

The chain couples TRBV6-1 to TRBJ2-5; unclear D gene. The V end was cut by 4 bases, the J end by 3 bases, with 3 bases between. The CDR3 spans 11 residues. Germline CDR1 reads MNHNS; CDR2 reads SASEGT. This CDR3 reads CASSAKETQYF. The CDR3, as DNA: TGTGCCAGCAGTGCTAAAGAGACCCAGTACTTC.

CDR3 nucleotide sequence: TGTGCCAGCAGCCGGGACAGGGCCGCCGCTGAAGCTTTCTTT. This codes for CASSRDRAAAEAFF. The chain couples TRBV6-6 to TRBJ1-1, with TRBD1 matching over 9 bases. The germline V gene encodes CDR1 MNHNY and CDR2 SVGAGI (reference sequence). The CDR3 totals 14 residues. After removal of 6 bases from V and 6 bases from J, the junction contained 8 bases not matched to a gene.

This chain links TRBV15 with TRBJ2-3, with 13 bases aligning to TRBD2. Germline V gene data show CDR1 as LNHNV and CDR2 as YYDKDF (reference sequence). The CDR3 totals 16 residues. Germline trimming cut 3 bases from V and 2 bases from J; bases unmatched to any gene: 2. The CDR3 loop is CATSRTSGRSTDTQYF. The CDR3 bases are TGTGCCACCAGCAGGACTAGCGGGAGGTCCACAGATACGCAGTATTTT.

The CDR3 reads CASRKHREDTQYF. In DNA form, the CDR3 reads TGTGCCAGCCGGAAGCACAGGGAAGATACGCAGTATTTT. The gene calls are TRBV28 and TRBJ2-3, with D possibly being TRBD1 (6 bases). Trimming took off 8 bases at V and 5 bases at J, with 14 bases between the two ends. This CDR3 spans 13 amino acids. Germline assignment: CDR1 MDHEN and CDR2 SYDVKM. The entire variable domain, with the rest obtained from reference TRBV28 and TRBJ2-3, is as follows: DVKVTQSSRYLVKRTGEKVFLECVQDMDHENMFWYRQDPGLGLRLIYFSYDVKMKEKGDIPEGYSVSREKKERFSLILESASTNQTSMYLCASRKHREDTQYFGPGTRLTVL.

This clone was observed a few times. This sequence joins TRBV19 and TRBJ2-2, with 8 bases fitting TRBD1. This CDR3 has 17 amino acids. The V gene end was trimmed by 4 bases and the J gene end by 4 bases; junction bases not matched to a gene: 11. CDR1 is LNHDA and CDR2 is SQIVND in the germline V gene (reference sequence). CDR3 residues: CASSNSGGAGPTGELFF. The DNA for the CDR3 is TGTGCCAGTAGTAACTCAGGGGGCGCGGGGCCCACCGGGGAGCTGTTTTTT.

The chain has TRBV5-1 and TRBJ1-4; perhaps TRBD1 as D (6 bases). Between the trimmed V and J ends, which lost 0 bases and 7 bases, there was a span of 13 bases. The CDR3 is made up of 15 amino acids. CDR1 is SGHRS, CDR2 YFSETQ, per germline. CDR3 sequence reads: CASSLEGGGFEKLFF. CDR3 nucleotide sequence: TGCGCCAGCAGCTTGGAGGGCGGGGGCTTTGAAAAACTGTTTTTT.

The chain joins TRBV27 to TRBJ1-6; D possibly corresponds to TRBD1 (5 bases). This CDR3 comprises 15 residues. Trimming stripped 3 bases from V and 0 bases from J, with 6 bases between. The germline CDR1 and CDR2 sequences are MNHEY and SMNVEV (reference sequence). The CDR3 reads CASSFGGSYNSPLHF. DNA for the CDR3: TGTGCCAGCAGTTTCGGGGGCTCCTATAATTCACCCCTCCACTTT.

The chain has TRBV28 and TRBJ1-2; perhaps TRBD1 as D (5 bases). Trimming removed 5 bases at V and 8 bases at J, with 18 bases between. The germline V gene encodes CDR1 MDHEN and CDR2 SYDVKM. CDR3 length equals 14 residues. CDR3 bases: TGTGCCAGCAGTCCAGGGTTTCCTTTTGTCGGCTACACCTTC. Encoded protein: CASSPGFPFVGYTF.

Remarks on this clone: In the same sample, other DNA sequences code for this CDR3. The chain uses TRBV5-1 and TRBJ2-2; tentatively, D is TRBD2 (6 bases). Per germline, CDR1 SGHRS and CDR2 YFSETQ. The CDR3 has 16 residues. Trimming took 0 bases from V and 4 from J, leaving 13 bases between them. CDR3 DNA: TGCGCCAGCAGCTTGGTCCCGGGGGTGGGCACCGGGGAGCTGTTTTTT. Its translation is CASSLVPGVGTGELFF.

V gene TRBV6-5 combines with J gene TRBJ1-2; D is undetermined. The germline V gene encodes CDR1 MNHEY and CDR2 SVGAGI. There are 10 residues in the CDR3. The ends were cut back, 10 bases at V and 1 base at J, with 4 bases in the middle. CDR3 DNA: TGTGCCACCTTTAACTATGGCTACACCTTC. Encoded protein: CATFNYGYTF.

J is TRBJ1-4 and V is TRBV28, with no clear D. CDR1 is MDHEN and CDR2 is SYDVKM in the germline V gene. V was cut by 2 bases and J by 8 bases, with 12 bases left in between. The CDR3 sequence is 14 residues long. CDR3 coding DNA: TGTGCCAGCAGTTTAAATTTGGGTTTGGAAAAACTGTTTTTT. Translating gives CASSLNLGLEKLFF.

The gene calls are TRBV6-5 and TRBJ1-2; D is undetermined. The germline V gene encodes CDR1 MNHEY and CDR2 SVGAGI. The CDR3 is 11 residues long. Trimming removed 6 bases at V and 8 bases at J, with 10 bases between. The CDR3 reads CASSLSSGYTF. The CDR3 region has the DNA TGTGCCAGCAGCCTTTCTTCCGGCTACACCTTC.

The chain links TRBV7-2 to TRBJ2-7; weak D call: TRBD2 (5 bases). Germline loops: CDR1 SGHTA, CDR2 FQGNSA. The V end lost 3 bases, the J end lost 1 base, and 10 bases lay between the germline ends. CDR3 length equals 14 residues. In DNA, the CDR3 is TGTGCCAGCAGCTTTCGGCGGGCGTCCTACGAGCAGTACTTC. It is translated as CASSFRRASYEQYF.

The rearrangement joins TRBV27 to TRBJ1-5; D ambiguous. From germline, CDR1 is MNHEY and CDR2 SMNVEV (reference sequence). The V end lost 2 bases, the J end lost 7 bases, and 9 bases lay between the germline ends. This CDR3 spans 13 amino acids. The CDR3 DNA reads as TGTGCCAGCAGTTTAGGGATCGGGCAGCCCCAGCATTTT. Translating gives CASSLGIGQPQHF.

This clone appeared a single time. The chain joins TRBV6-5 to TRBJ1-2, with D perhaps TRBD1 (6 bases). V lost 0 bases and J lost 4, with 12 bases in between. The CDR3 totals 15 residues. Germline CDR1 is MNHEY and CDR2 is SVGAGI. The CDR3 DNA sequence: TGTGCCAGCAGTTACTCGAGGGGGTTAGGCTATGGCTACACCTTC. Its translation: CASSYSRGLGYGYTF.

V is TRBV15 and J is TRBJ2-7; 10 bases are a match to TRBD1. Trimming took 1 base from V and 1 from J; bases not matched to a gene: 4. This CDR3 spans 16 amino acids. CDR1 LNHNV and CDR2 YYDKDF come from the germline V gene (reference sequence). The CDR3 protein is CATSRGRDRGSYEQYF. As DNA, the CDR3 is TGTGCCACCAGCAGAGGGAGGGACAGGGGTTCCTACGAGCAGTACTTC.

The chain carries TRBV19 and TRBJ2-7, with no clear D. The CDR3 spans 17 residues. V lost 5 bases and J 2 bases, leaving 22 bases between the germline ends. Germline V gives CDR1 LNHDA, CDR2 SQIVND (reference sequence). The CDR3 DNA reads TGTGCCAGTAGTTCTTCTTCGGGTCGCCACCGACCCTACGAGCAGTACTTC. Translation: CASSSSSGRHRPYEQYF. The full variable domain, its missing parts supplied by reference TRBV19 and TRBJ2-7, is DGGITQSPKYLFRKEGQNVTLSCEQNLNHDAMYWYRQDPGQGLRLIYYSQIVNDFQKGDIAEGYSVSREKKESFPLTVTSAQKNPTAFYLCASSSSSGRHRPYEQYFGPGTRLTVT.

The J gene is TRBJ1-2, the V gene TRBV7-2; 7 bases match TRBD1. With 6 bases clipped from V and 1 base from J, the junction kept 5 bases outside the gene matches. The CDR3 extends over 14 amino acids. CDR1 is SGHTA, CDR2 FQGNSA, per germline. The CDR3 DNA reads TGTGCCAGCAGTCACAACAGGGGTAACTATGGCTACACCTTC. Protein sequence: CASSHNRGNYGYTF.

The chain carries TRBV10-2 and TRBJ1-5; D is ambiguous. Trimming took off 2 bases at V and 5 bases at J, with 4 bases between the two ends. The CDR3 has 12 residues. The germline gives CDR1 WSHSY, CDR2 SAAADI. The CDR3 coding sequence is TGCGCCAGCAGTGAGGCACATCAGCCCCAGCATTTT. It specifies CASSEAHQPQHF.

The CDR3: CSSRDSYEQYF. The CDR3 DNA reads TGCAGTTCCCGGGACAGCTACGAGCAGTACTTC. The chain employs TRBV20-1 and TRBJ2-7, with 7 bases lining up with TRBD1. The J segment lost 3 bases and the V segment lost 8 bases, leaving 4 bases of the junction unmatched. CDR1 and CDR2 (germline): DFQATT, SNEGSKA (reference sequence). The CDR3 has 11 amino acids.

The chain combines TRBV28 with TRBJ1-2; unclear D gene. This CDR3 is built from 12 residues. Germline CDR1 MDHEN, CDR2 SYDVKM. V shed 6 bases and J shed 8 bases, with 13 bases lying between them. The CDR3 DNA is TGTGCCAGCAGGAACACGGGGAGAGGCTACACCTTC. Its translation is CASRNTGRGYTF.